A single sample is the source of the 29 T cell receptor beta chains below, sequenced in a study of blood T cells in healthy people across ages. A J-beta primer mix and a sample-barcoded 5' primer were used in a second PCR of about 6 to 12 cycles. MiXCR, applied by TCRdb to the 5' RACE reads, yields one record per CDR3 protein. Of 1.5 million to 2 million distinct CDR3 sequences in the sample, roughly 49% were seen once. The specimen was blood. These receptors were collected from a middle-aged woman in good health.

The table lists this clonotype with a few counts. The rearrangement uses TRBV29-1 and TRBJ2-1, with 11 bases that match TRBD1. Per the germline V gene, CDR1 is SQVTM and CDR2 is ANQGSEA. J was trimmed by 8 bases and V by 4 bases; bases with no gene match: 4. The CDR3 runs 13 residues. The CDR3: CSVGRDRGDEQFF. Here the CDR3 DNA reads TGCAGCGTTGGCCGGGACAGGGGGGATGAGCAGTTCTTC.

For this clonotype: At one end, the junction sequence differs from germline, possibly due to a read error. The chain is built from TRBV27 and TRBJ1-5; 10 nucleotides match TRBD1. The CDR3 covers 15 residues. Germline CDR1 MNHEY, CDR2 SMNVEV (reference sequence). This CDR3 reads CASSLRTGGNRPQHF. CDR3 in DNA: TGTGCCAGCAGTTTACGGACAGGGGGTAATCGGCCCCAGCATTTT.

This chain links TRBV10-3 with TRBJ1-5; 9 bases align to TRBD1. The V gene end was trimmed by 2 bases and the J gene end by 2 bases; junction bases not matched to a gene: 1. In germline, CDR1 is ENHRY, CDR2 SYGVKD. The CDR3 is made up of 15 amino acids. The CDR3 loop reads CAISENRGRNQPQHF. DNA of the CDR3: TGTGCCATCAGTGAGAACAGGGGGCGCAATCAGCCCCAGCATTTT.

CDR3 loop: CASRTSRGPSDGYTF. CDR3 nucleotide sequence: TGTGCCAGCAGAACATCCCGGGGGCCGTCCGATGGCTACACCTTC. This sequence joins TRBV27 and TRBJ1-2; perhaps TRBD1 as D (6 bases). This CDR3 has 15 residues. V was shortened by 6 bases and J by 6 bases, with 20 bases between the two germline ends. Per germline, CDR1 MNHEY and CDR2 SMNVEV (reference sequence).

A note on this clonotype: Germline and junction disagree at one end, which may indicate a read error. The chain joins TRBV12-3 or TRBV12-4 to TRBJ2-3, with D tentatively TRBD1 (5 bases). This CDR3 contains 13 residues. The CDR3 DNA sequence: TGTGCTAGCACCTTGGCAGGGAAAGATACGCAGTATTTT. Protein: CASTLAGKDTQYF.

The chain carries TRBV6-6 and TRBJ2-5; no firm D call. The germline V and J ends were trimmed by 5 bases and 5 bases, with 15 bases remaining between them. Per the germline V gene, CDR1 is MNHNY and CDR2 is SVGAGI (reference sequence). This CDR3 is 14 amino acids long. This CDR3 is CASSPEASVETQYF. The CDR3 DNA reads as TGTGCCAGCAGTCCCGAGGCATCGGTGGAGACCCAGTACTTC.

This chain uses TRBV12-3 or TRBV12-4 with TRBJ2-3; D is ambiguous. This CDR3 region has 12 residues. Deletions cut 9 bases from V and 2 bases from J, with 9 bases between. CDR3 in amino acids: CASLGVTDTQYF. The CDR3 region has the DNA TGTGCCAGTCTGGGTGTCACAGATACGCAGTATTTT.

This clonotype has more than one count but fewer than ten. V and J are TRBV6-6 and TRBJ2-3, with 9 bases fitting TRBD2. Losses at the gene ends were 6 bases for V and 0 bases for J; bases not matched to a gene: 7. CDR3 length: 16 residues. Germline CDR1 MNHNY, CDR2 SVGAGI (reference sequence). The CDR3 sequence: CASRDSGGFSTDTQYF. The CDR3 DNA sequence: TGTGCCAGCAGGGATAGCGGGGGCTTTAGCACAGATACGCAGTATTTT.

The chain carries TRBV7-9 and TRBJ2-1; no firm D call. The CDR3 is 13 residues long. Germline assignment: CDR1 SEHNR and CDR2 FQNEAQ (reference sequence). V lost 2 bases to trimming and J lost 6 bases, with 8 bases between them. CDR3 nucleotides: TGTGCCAGCAGCTTAACGTGGGGCAATGAGCAGTTCTTC. It codes for CASSLTWGNEQFF.

The rearrangement joins TRBV6-2 or TRBV6-3 to TRBJ2-7; D is possibly TRBD1 (6 bases). V dropped 7 bases and J dropped 7 bases, with 26 bases sitting between them. The CDR3 consists of 16 residues. Germline CDR1 MNHEY, CDR2 SVGEGT. CDR3 sequence: CASIPAPRTDALEQYF. The CDR3 DNA follows: TGTGCCAGCATTCCGGCACCCAGGACAGACGCCTTGGAGCAGTACTTC.

On this clonotype: At one end the junction does not follow the germline gene, possibly because of a read error. The chain combines TRBV29-1 with TRBJ1-4; D perhaps matches TRBD1 (5 bases). The germline V gene encodes CDR1 SQVTM and CDR2 ANQGSEA. The CDR3 length is 16 residues. The chain's CDR3 is CSVGASPGRANQKLFF. DNA for the CDR3: TGCAGCGTTGGGGCCTCCCCAGGGAGGGCTAATCAAAAACTGTTTTTT.

The count of this clonotype is one. V gene TRBV5-1 combines with J gene TRBJ2-3; TRBD2 agrees at 11 bases. With 3 bases clipped from V and 2 bases from J, the junction kept 8 bases outside the gene matches. Germline values: CDR1 SGHRS, CDR2 YFSETQ. The CDR3 is 17 residues long. The DNA for the CDR3 is TGCGCCAGCAGCTATCACCCGACTAGCGGGGACACAGATACGCAGTATTTT. Translation gives CASSYHPTSGDTDTQYF.

This chain uses TRBV29-1 with TRBJ1-2; D might be TRBD1 (5 bases). Germline V gene sequence: CDR1 SQVTM, CDR2 ANQGSEA. With 7 bases removed from V and 4 bases from J, the gap between germline ends came to 13 bases. CDR3 length equals 12 residues. CDR3 in amino acids: CSAGQGSYGYTF. CDR3 nucleotides: TGCAGCGCCGGGCAGGGCTCCTATGGCTACACCTTC.

This chain connects TRBV5-1 to TRBJ2-7; 7 bases are a match to TRBD1. The CDR3 is made up of 15 amino acids. With 3 bases clipped from V and 0 bases from J, the junction kept 6 bases outside the gene matches. Looked up from germline, CDR1 is SGHRS and CDR2 is YFSETQ. The CDR3 coding sequence is TGCGCCAGCAGCTCAGGGACAGCTGACTCCTACGAGCAGTACTTC. Its protein is CASSSGTADSYEQYF.

This clonotype was seen only a few times. This chain uses TRBV28 with TRBJ2-6; weak D call: TRBD1 (5 bases). V lost 9 bases to trimming and J lost 0 bases, with 15 bases between them. Germline-derived CDR1 and CDR2 are MDHEN and SYDVKM. This CDR3 spans 16 amino acids. For the CDR3, the DNA is TGTGCCAGTATAGGCAGGGAAAGCTCTGGGGCCAACGTCCTGACTTTC. Translation gives CASIGRESSGANVLTF.

This clonotype was counted only a few times. The rearrangement uses TRBV2 and TRBJ2-7; no firm D call. The CDR3 consists of 13 residues. The germline gives CDR1 SNHLY, CDR2 FYNNEI. Trimming stripped 9 bases from V and 2 bases from J, with 14 bases between. This CDR3 is CARQREGPYEQYF. The CDR3 DNA is TGTGCCAGACAGCGTGAAGGGCCCTACGAGCAGTACTTC. Using reference TRBV2 and TRBJ2-7 for the parts outside the CDR3, the full variable domain is EPEVTQTPSHQVTQMGQEVILRCVPISNHLYFYWYRQILGQKVEFLVSFYNNEISEKSEIFDDQFSVERPDGSNFTLKIRSTKLEDSAMYFCARQREGPYEQYFGPGTRLTVT.

The chain has TRBV12-3 or TRBV12-4 and TRBJ2-1, with 12 bases that match TRBD2. The CDR3 is made up of 17 amino acids. V lost 6 bases to trimming and J lost 2 bases; unmatched junction nucleotides: 8. CDR3 DNA sequence: TGTGCCAGCAGCCACCCAGGACTAGCGGGGACCTACAATGAGCAGTTCTTC. Residues: CASSHPGLAGTYNEQFF.

V is TRBV20-1 and J is TRBJ2-7; D gene unclear. Per germline, CDR1 DFQATT and CDR2 SNEGSKA (reference sequence). The CDR3 has 13 residues. V was trimmed by 6 bases and J by 1 base, leaving 13 bases between them. CDR3 residues: CSAPFRTSYEQYF. CDR3 DNA sequence: TGCAGTGCCCCCTTCAGGACGTCCTACGAGCAGTACTTC.

Only a few counts were recorded for this clonotype. Here the CDR3 reads CSAPRLADYNEQFF. The CDR3 region has the DNA TGCAGTGCTCCCCGACTAGCGGATTATAATGAGCAGTTCTTC. The chain employs TRBV20-1 and TRBJ2-1; 9 bases agree with TRBD2. Germline lookup yields CDR1 DFQATT and CDR2 SNEGSKA (reference sequence). The trim removed 5 bases at V and 7 bases at J, leaving 9 bases unmatched. CDR3 size: 14 residues.

This clonotype was detected a few times. The gene calls are TRBV7-2 and TRBJ2-1; D tentatively fits TRBD1 or TRBD2 (5 bases each). Per germline, CDR1 SGHTA and CDR2 FQGNSA. V lost 7 bases to trimming and J lost 8 bases, with 18 bases between them. The CDR3 totals 14 residues. In DNA form, the CDR3 reads TGTGCCAGCACCCCGGCGGTCGGGGCCCATGAGCAGTTCTTC. It yields the protein CASTPAVGAHEQFF.

This clonotype appeared a few times. The CDR3 loop reads CASSLPTGTSYEQYF. In DNA, the CDR3 is TGTGCCAGCAGCTTACCGACAGGGACGAGCTACGAGCAGTACTTC. V gene TRBV7-2 combines with J gene TRBJ2-7, with 7 bases fitting TRBD1. J gave up 3 bases and V 2 bases, and 7 bases lay outside the gene matches. The CDR3 has 15 residues. CDR1 SGHTA and CDR2 FQGNSA come from the germline V gene. The variable domain in full, with the rest retrieved from reference TRBV7-2 and TRBJ2-7, is GAGVSQSPSNKVTEKGKDVELRCDPISGHTALYWYRQSLGQGLEFLIYFQGNSAPDKSGLPSDRFSAERTGGSVSTLTIQRTQQEDSAVYLCASSLPTGTSYEQYFGPGTRLTVT.

This clonotype was counted only a few times. J is TRBJ2-1 and V is TRBV9; D may be TRBD1 or TRBD2 (6 bases each). Germline V CDR1 and CDR2: SGDLS, YYNGEE. The V gene lost 0 bases and the J gene lost 7 bases, with 17 bases spanning the gap. CDR3 length: 16 amino acids. The CDR3 nucleotides are TGTGCCAGCAGCGTAGGAGGAGGGGGGCCCATAAATGAGCAGTTCTTC. This translates into CASSVGGGGPINEQFF. Based on the CDR3 plus reference TRBV9 and TRBJ2-1, the full variable domain is DSGVTQTPKHLITATGQRVTLRCSPRSGDLSVYWYQQSLDQGLQFLIQYYNGEERAKGNILERFSAQQFPDLHSELNLSSLELGDSALYFCASSVGGGGPINEQFFGPGTRLTVL.

This clonotype was seen at least ten times. The V and J genes are TRBV12-5 and TRBJ2-5; the D is unclear. The CDR3 runs 11 residues. The germline CDR1 and CDR2 sequences are LGHNT and FRNRAP. Trimming removed 3 bases at V and 3 bases at J, with 2 bases between. The CDR3 nucleotides read TGTGCTAGTGGTTTTGAAGAGACCCAGTACTTC. Its protein product is CASGFEETQYF.

V gene TRBV7-9 combines with J gene TRBJ1-2; TRBD1 is a possible D gene (6 bases). The CDR3 extends over 15 amino acids. Deletions cut 4 bases from V and 4 bases from J, with 16 bases between. Germline V CDR1 and CDR2: SEHNR, FQNEAQ (reference sequence). CDR3 DNA sequence: TGTGCCAGCAGCTCACCTCGAGACAGGCTCTATGGCTACACCTTC. Protein sequence: CASSSPRDRLYGYTF.

The chain has TRBV28 and TRBJ2-1; the D is unclear. V dropped 5 bases and J dropped 6 bases, with 17 bases sitting between them. The CDR3 runs 15 residues. The V gene's germline CDR1 is MDHEN and CDR2 SYDVKM. Here the CDR3 reads CASSRYSALVNEQFF. Here the CDR3 DNA reads TGTGCCAGCAGTCGATACAGCGCGTTGGTCAATGAGCAGTTCTTC.

The gene calls are TRBV7-2 and TRBJ2-3; D ambiguous. The V gene lost 10 bases and the J gene lost 1 base, with 12 bases spanning the gap. CDR1 is SGHTA and CDR2 is FQGNSA in the germline V gene. This CDR3 comprises 13 residues. The CDR3 DNA is TGTGCCACCAGAAAAGGAGGCACAGATACGCAGTATTTT. Translated, it gives CATRKGGTDTQYF.

A few counts support this clonotype. This chain connects TRBV7-2 to TRBJ1-1, with 7 bases aligning to TRBD1. Germline-derived CDR1 and CDR2 are SGHTA and FQGNSA. Trimming took 5 bases from V and 11 from J; bases not matched to a gene: 14. The CDR3 covers 14 residues. The CDR3 reads CASSALQGRGVAFF. The CDR3 coding sequence is TGTGCCAGCAGCGCGCTACAGGGGCGCGGGGTGGCTTTCTTT. The full variable domain, in which reference TRBV7-2 and TRBJ1-1 provide the parts outside the CDR3, is GAGVSQSPSNKVTEKGKDVELRCDPISGHTALYWYRQSLGQGLEFLIYFQGNSAPDKSGLPSDRFSAERTGGSVSTLTIQRTQQEDSAVYLCASSALQGRGVAFFGQGTRLTVV.

This clonotype came up once. The rearrangement joins TRBV6-1 to TRBJ1-5; D gene uncertain. The V gene's germline CDR1 is MNHNS and CDR2 SASEGT. There are 11 residues in the CDR3. V lost 4 bases and J 8 bases, leaving 6 bases between the germline ends. The DNA for the CDR3 is TGTGCCAGCAGTGGGCACAAGCCCCAGCATTTT. Translated: CASSGHKPQHF.

Of note for this clonotype: Relative to the germline gene, one junction end is altered; a read error may explain this. The V and J genes are TRBV6-1 and TRBJ2-7; perhaps TRBD2 as D (6 bases). The better agreement between TRBJ2-5 and the DNA end casts doubt on the J call. The germline V gene has CDR1 MNHNS and CDR2 SASEGT. There are 15 residues in the CDR3. CDR3 residues: CAGSEAGTPLETQYF. CDR3 coding DNA: TGTGCCGGCAGTGAAGCCGGGACTCCGTTGGAGACCCAGTACTTC.